A selection of T cell receptor beta chains follows, all from one sample in a study of PD-1 blockade in classical Hodgkin lymphoma. Sequenced by immunoSEQ multiplex PCR; TCRdb stores in-frame clones only, minus some. The sample holds over 45,000 clones, about two thirds seen once. This material consisted of peripheral blood mononuclear cells (PBMCs), taken before the second cycle of nivolumab. Source of these receptors: a human donor with classical Hodgkin lymphoma. Each CDR3 is given with its conserved first and last residue. D genes are given only for firm matches. Rows give clone size only sometimes, using once, few, many, or a class for an expanded clone.

j_gene,d_gene,abundance,v_gene,CDR3aa,CDR3nt
TRBJ2-1,TRBD2,-,TRBV11-1,CASSSRLAGVLNNEQFF,TGTGCCAGCAGCTCCCGACTAGCGGGAGTTCTTAACAATGAGCAGTTCTTC
TRBJ2-7,-,-,TRBV27,CASSLRRGGHEQYF,TGTGCCAGCAGTTTACGAAGGGGGGGCCACGAGCAGTACTTC
TRBJ2-7,TRBD1,-,TRBV30,CAWSQGAYEQYF,TGTGCCTGGAGCCAGGGGGCGTACGAGCAGTACTTC
TRBJ2-5,TRBD2,-,TRBV28,CASSLSLAGVQETQYF,TGTGCCAGCAGTTTATCCCTAGCGGGTGTGCAAGAGACCCAGTACTTC
TRBJ2-3,TRBD1,few,TRBV5-1,CASSIPGTATTDTQYF,TGCGCCAGCAGCATTCCCGGGACAGCTACCACAGATACGCAGTATTTT
TRBJ2-7,-,few,TRBV7-6,CASSLAPTYEQYF,TGTGCCAGCAGCTTAGCCCCTACCTACGAGCAGTACTTC
TRBJ1-2,TRBD1,-,TRBV6-5,CASRRTGREGYGYTF,TGTGCCAGCAGAAGGACAGGGCGGGAGGGCTATGGCTACACCTTC
TRBJ1-4,-,few,TRBV28,CASSLTGGNEKLFF,TGTGCCAGCAGCCTGACAGGTGGGAATGAAAAACTGTTTTTT
TRBJ1-5,-,-,TRBV5-1,CASSLEGPHQPQHF,TGCGCCAGCAGCTTAGAAGGGCCGCACCAGCCCCAGCATTTT
TRBJ1-1,-,-,TRBV6-1,CASSMDSMNTEAFF,TGTGCCAGCAGTATGGACAGCATGAACACTGAAGCTTTCTTT
TRBJ1-5,-,-,TRBV7-6,CASSLGSDQPQHF,TGTGCCAGCAGCTTAGGGTCGGATCAGCCCCAGCATTTT
TRBJ2-1,-,-,TRBV19,CASSMGYNEQFF,TGTGCCAGTAGTATGGGCTACAATGAGCAGTTCTTC
TRBJ1-4,TRBD1,-,TRBV5-4,CASSQLQGDPNEKLFF,TGTGCCAGCAGCCAACTGCAGGGGGATCCAAATGAAAAACTGTTTTTT
TRBJ1-5,-,-,TRBV18,CASSPQNFGNQPQHF,TGTGCCAGCTCACCACAGAACTTCGGCAATCAGCCCCAGCATTTT
TRBJ2-3,TRBD2,-,TRBV7-8,CASSLAGRLAGGDTQYF,TGTGCCAGCAGCTTAGCCGGCAGACTAGCGGGAGGAGATACGCAGTATTTT
TRBJ1-3,-,few,TRBV4-3,CASSQDGLGGNTIYF,TGCGCCAGCAGCCAAGATGGGTTGGGTGGAAACACCATATATTTT
TRBJ1-2,-,few,TRBV6-1,CASSESQTGGGYTF,TGTGCCAGCAGTGAATCCCAGACAGGTGGTGGCTACACCTTC
TRBJ2-2,TRBD2,-,TRBV7-2,CASSGRLAGVGELFF,TGTGCCAGCAGCGGAAGACTAGCGGGAGTGGGGGAGCTGTTTTTT
TRBJ1-2,-,-,TRBV11-2,CASSLQRDHYGYTF,TGTGCCAGCAGCTTACAACGGGATCACTATGGCTACACCTTC
TRBJ2-3,TRBD1,-,TRBV19,CASSIRGQGTQYF,TGTGCCAGTAGTATTAGGGGACAGGGCACGCAGTATTTT
TRBJ1-2,TRBD1,-,TRBV7-2,CASSLAGTGLGYGYTF,TGTGCCAGCAGCTTAGCCGGGACAGGGCTCGGGTATGGCTACACCTTC
TRBJ2-1,TRBD2,-,TRBV7-3,CASSLAGGISYNEQFF,TGTGCCAGCAGCCTCGCGGGAGGGATATCCTACAATGAGCAGTTCTTC
TRBJ2-5,-,-,TRBV7-2,CASSSMSGGGQETQYF,TGTGCCAGCAGCTCTATGTCAGGTGGCGGGCAAGAGACCCAGTACTTC
TRBJ2-7,-,once,TRBV6-1,CASGHQNLYEQYF,TGTGCCAGCGGCCACCAGAACCTCTACGAGCAGTACTTC
TRBJ1-5,-,few,TRBV27,CASSSSLGPQHF,TGTGCCAGCAGTTCCTCCCTCGGGCCCCAGCATTTT
TRBJ1-2,-,-,TRBV6-6,CASSPKDLYGYTF,TGTGCCAGCAGCCCTAAGGATCTCTATGGCTACACCTTC
TRBJ2-1,-,-,TRBV25-1,CASKGSSEYNEQFF,TGTGCCAGCAAGGGCTCTAGCGAGTACAATGAGCAGTTCTTC
TRBJ2-7,-,-,TRBV6-5,CASSYDPVSYEQYF,TGTGCCAGCAGTTATGATCCAGTATCCTACGAGCAGTACTTC
TRBJ2-1,TRBD2,-,TRBV7-9,CASSLARGGGIAVDEQFF,TGTGCCAGCAGCTTAGCCCGGGGCGGGGGTATAGCTGTCGATGAGCAGTTCTTC
TRBJ2-7,TRBD2,-,TRBV6-4,CASSLLAGGYEQYF,TGTGCCAGCAGCCTACTAGCGGGAGGGTACGAGCAGTACTTC
TRBJ2-2,TRBD1,-,TRBV5-6,CASSSPGQHTGELFF,TGTGCCAGCAGCAGCCCGGGACAGCACACCGGGGAGCTGTTTTTT
TRBJ1-1,-,-,TRBV6-4,CASSDGLRNTEAFF,TGTGCCAGCAGTGACGGTTTGAGGAACACTGAAGCTTTCTTT
TRBJ1-2,-,-,TRBV30,CAWTREVLYGYTF,TGTGCCTGGACCCGGGAAGTCCTCTATGGCTACACCTTC
TRBJ2-5,TRBD1,-,TRBV18,CASSSQGQGLETQYF,TGTGCCAGCTCATCCCAAGGACAGGGGCTTGAGACCCAGTACTTC
TRBJ2-1,-,-,TRBV10-3,CAISESNIAVTYNEQFF,TGTGCCATCAGTGAGTCTAATATAGCGGTCACCTACAATGAGCAGTTCTTC
TRBJ2-1,-,-,TRBV30,CAWSVMRGSYNEQFF,TGTGCCTGGAGTGTCATGAGGGGCTCCTACAATGAGCAGTTCTTC
TRBJ1-1,-,-,TRBV19,CASSIARILNTEAFF,TGTGCCAGTAGTATAGCGCGAATTTTGAACACTGAAGCTTTCTTT
TRBJ2-7,-,-,TRBV19,CASSIRGLSYEQYF,TGTGCCAGTAGTATACGTGGCCTCTCCTACGAGCAGTACTTC
TRBJ2-7,TRBD2,-,TRBV2,CASSTSGGSYEQYF,TGTGCCAGCTCGACTAGCGGGGGTTCCTACGAGCAGTACTTC
TRBJ2-5,-,-,TRBV5-1,CASSFRGWVEETQYF,TGCGCCAGCAGCTTCCGGGGATGGGTTGAAGAGACCCAGTACTTC
TRBJ1-2,TRBD1,-,TRBV19,CASSDRGEYGYTF,TGTGCCAGTAGTGACAGGGGCGAATATGGCTACACCTTC
TRBJ2-2,-,-,TRBV6-6,CATTLGRPSTGELFF,TGTGCCACAACTCTGGGACGTCCGAGCACCGGGGAGCTGTTTTTT
TRBJ1-2,-,-,TRBV6-6,CASSHRPDYGYTF,TGTGCCAGCAGCCATCGACCCGACTATGGCTACACCTTC
TRBJ1-1,-,once,TRBV19,CASRPDSRRGAFF,TGTGCCAGTAGGCCGGACAGCAGAAGAGGAGCTTTCTTT
TRBJ1-4,TRBD1,-,TRBV6-6,CASRTGEGGEKLFF,TGTGCCAGCAGGACAGGGGAGGGTGGCGAAAAACTGTTTTTT
TRBJ1-1,-,-,TRBV28,CASSFLSGPGNTEAFF,TGTGCCAGCAGTTTTCTGTCGGGGCCCGGGAACACTGAAGCTTTCTTT
TRBJ1-4,TRBD1,-,TRBV30,CAWNRGLDVKLFF,TGTGCCTGGAACAGGGGGCTGGATGTAAAACTGTTTTTT
TRBJ2-2,-,-,TRBV30,CAWEIQGPGELFF,TGTGCCTGGGAGATACAGGGCCCCGGGGAGCTGTTTTTT
TRBJ2-1,-,few,TRBV18,CASSPQFGMSQTEQFF,TGTGCCAGCTCACCCCAATTTGGAATGAGCCAGACCGAGCAGTTCTTC
TRBJ2-2,TRBD1,few,TRBV7-9,CASSFGGQGKNTGELFF,TGTGCCAGCAGCTTCGGGGGACAGGGAAAAAACACCGGGGAGCTGTTTTTT
TRBJ2-1,-,few,TRBV19,CASSIVRGTYNEQFF,TGTGCCAGTAGTATAGTAAGGGGGACCTACAATGAGCAGTTCTTC
TRBJ2-6,-,-,TRBV10-3,CAISELGSGANVLTF,TGTGCCATCAGTGAGTTGGGCTCTGGGGCCAACGTCCTGACTTTC
TRBJ1-5,TRBD1,-,TRBV28,CASSFVLKRLDRDNQPQHF,TGTGCCAGCAGTTTCGTGTTAAAGAGACTGGACAGGGACAATCAGCCCCAGCATTTT
TRBJ2-3,-,few,TRBV7-2,CASSPLPKTDTQYF,TGTGCCAGCAGCCCCCTCCCAAAGACAGATACGCAGTATTTT
TRBJ1-2,-,-,TRBV7-2,CASSLGPAYGYTF,TGTGCCAGCAGCTTAGGACCTGCCTATGGCTACACCTTC
TRBJ1-3,-,-,TRBV9,CASSSRQVVDTIYF,TGTGCCAGCAGCAGCAGGCAGGTTGTGGACACCATATATTTT
TRBJ2-5,TRBD1,once,TRBV30,CAWSAGTALQETQYF,TGTGCCTGGAGCGCCGGGACAGCCTTGCAAGAGACCCAGTACTTC